Here is one TCR beta chain with its context. The source of the sample is a study of T cell changes during pregnancy in multiple sclerosis. Assay used: immunoSEQ multiplex PCR; TCRdb lists only in-frame clones, some missing. This sample yields 100,000 or so clones, of which about 94% are seen a single time; over 1.5% belongs to the top ten. V gave up 2 bases and J gave up 1 base, with 10 bases separating them. The CDR3 length is 15 residues. The V gene's germline CDR1 is MNHNS and CDR2 SASEGT. Sequences were derived from peripheral blood, sampled after pregnancy. The receptor's source is a female donor in good health, enrolled as a control in a pregnancy study. The chain links TRBV6-1 to TRBJ2-3, with D uncertain. CDR3 bases: TGTGCCAGCAGTGAATTTCAGATGGGCACAGATACGCAGTATTTT. Translated: CASSEFQMGTDTQYF.